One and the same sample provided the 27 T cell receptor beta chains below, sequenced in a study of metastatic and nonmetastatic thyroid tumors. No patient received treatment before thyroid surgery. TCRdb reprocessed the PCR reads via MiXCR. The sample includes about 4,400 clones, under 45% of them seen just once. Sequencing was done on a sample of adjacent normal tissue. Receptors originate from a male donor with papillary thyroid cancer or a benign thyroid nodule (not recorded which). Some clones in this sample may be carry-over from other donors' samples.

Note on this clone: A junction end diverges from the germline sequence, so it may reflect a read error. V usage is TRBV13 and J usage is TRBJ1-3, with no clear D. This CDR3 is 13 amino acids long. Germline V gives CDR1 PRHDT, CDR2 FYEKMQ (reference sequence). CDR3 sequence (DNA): TGTGCCAGCAGCTTAGAGGGCCAGTCAAATGTTGTTTTT. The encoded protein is CASSLEGQSNVVF.

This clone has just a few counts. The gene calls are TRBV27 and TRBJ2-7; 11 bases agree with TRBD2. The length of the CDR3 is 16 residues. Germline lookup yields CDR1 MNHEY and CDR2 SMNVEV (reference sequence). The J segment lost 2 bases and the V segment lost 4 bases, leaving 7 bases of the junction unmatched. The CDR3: CASSSILAGVPYEQYF. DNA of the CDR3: TGTGCCAGCAGTTCTATACTAGCGGGAGTACCCTACGAGCAGTACTTC.

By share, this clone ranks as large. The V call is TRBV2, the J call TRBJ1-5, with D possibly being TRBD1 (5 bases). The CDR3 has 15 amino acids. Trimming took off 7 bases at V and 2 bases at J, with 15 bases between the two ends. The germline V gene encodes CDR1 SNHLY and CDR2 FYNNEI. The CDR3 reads CASKESGGGNQPQHF. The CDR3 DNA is TGTGCCAGCAAGGAGTCCGGGGGGGGCAATCAGCCCCAGCATTTT.

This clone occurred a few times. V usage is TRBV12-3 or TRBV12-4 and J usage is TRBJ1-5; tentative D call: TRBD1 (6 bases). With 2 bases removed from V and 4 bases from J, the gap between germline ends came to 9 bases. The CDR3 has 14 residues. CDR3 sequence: CASSLLGQNQPQHF. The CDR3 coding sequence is TGTGCCAGCAGTTTATTGGGACAAAATCAGCCCCAGCATTTT.

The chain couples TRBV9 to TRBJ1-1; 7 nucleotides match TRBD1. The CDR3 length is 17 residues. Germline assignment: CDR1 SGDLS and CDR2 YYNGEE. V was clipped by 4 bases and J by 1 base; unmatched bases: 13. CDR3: CASSIHRGGPGNTEAFF. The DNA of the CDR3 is TGTGCCAGCAGCATCCACAGGGGCGGTCCGGGGAACACTGAAGCTTTCTTT.

The CDR3 region is CSASNRAGEQYF. CDR3 DNA sequence: TGCAGTGCTAGTAATAGGGCAGGCGAGCAGTACTTC. J is TRBJ2-7 and V is TRBV20-1; D gene ambiguous. V was pared by 3 bases and J by 6 bases, with 12 bases between. The CDR3 runs to 12 residues. Germline lookup yields CDR1 DFQATT and CDR2 SNEGSKA (reference sequence).

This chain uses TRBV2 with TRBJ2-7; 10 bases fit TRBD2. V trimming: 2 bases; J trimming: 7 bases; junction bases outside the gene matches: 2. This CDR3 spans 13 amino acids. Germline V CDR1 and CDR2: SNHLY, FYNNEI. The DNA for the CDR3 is TGTGCCAGCAGTGAAAAACTAGCGGGGGAGCAGTACTTC. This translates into CASSEKLAGEQYF.

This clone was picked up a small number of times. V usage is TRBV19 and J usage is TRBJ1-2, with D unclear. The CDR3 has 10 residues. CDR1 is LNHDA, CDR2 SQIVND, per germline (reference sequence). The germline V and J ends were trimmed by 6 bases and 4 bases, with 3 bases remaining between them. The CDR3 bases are TGTGCCAGTAGCGCCTATGGCTACACCTTC. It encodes CASSAYGYTF.

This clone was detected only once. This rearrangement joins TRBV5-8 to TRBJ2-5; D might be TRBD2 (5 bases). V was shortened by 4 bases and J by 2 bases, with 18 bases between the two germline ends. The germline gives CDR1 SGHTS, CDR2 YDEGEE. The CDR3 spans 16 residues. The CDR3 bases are TGTGCCAGCAGCCCTCGGGGTAGCTCGGTGCAAGAGACCCAGTACTTC. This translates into CASSPRGSSVQETQYF. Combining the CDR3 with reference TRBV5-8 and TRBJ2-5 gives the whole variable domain EAGVTQSPTHLIKTRGQQATLRCSPISGHTSVYWYQQALGLGLQFLLWYDEGEERNRGNFPPRFSGRQFPNYSSELNVNALELEDSALYLCASSPRGSSVQETQYFGPGTRLLVL.

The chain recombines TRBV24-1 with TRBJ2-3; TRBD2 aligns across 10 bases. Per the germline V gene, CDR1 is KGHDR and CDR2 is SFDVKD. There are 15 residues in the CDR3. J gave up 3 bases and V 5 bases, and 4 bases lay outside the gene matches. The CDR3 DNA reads TGTGCCACCAGTGCGGCTAGCGGGAGAACAGATACGCAGTATTTT. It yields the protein CATSAASGRTDTQYF.

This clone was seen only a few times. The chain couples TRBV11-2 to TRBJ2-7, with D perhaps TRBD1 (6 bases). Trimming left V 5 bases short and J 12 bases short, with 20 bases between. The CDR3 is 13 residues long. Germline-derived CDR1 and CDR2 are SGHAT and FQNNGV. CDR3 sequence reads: CASSAYVGGQTYF. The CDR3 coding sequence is TGTGCCAGCAGCGCCTACGTAGGAGGACAGACGTACTTC. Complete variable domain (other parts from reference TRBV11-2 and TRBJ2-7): EAGVAQSPRYKIIEKRQSVAFWCNPISGHATLYWYQQILGQGPKLLIQFQNNGVVDDSQLPKDRFSAERLKGVDSTLKIQPAKLEDSAVYLCASSAYVGGQTYFGPGTRLTVT.

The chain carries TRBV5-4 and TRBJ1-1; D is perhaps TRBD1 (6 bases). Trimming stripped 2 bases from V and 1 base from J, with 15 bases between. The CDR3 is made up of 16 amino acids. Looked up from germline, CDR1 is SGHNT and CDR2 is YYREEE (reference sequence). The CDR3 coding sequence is TGTGCCAGCAGCTTCTCTGCCGGGACATCGAACACTGAAGCTTTCTTT. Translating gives CASSFSAGTSNTEAFF.

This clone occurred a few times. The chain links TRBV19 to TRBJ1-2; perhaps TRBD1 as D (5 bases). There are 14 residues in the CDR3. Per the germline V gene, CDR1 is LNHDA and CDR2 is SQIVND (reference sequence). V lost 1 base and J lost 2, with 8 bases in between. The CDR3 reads CASSIGGGNYGYTF. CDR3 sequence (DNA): TGTGCCAGTAGTATAGGGGGCGGAAACTATGGCTACACCTTC. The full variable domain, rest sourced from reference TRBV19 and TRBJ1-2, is DGGITQSPKYLFRKEGQNVTLSCEQNLNHDAMYWYRQDPGQGLRLIYYSQIVNDFQKGDIAEGYSVSREKKESFPLTVTSAQKNPTAFYLCASSIGGGNYGYTFGSGTRLTVV.

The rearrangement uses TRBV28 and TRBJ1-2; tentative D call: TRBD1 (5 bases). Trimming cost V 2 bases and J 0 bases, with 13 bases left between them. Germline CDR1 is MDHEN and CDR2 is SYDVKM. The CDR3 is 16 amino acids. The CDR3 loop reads CASSLLQGGPNYGYTF. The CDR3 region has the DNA TGTGCCAGCAGTTTACTCCAGGGAGGTCCTAACTATGGCTACACCTTC.

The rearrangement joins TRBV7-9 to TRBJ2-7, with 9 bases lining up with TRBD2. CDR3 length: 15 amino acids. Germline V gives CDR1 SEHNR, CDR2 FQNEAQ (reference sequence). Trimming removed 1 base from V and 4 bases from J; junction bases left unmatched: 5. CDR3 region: CASSLVLAGAYEQYF. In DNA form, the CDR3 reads TGTGCCAGCAGCTTAGTACTAGCGGGTGCATACGAGCAGTACTTC.

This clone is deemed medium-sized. The CDR3 coding sequence is TGCGCCAGCAGTCAGGACGCCTCCCTCCAGCAGTACTTC. As protein: CASSQDASLQQYF. V and J are TRBV10-1 and TRBJ2-7; D unresolved. The CDR3 length is 13 residues. V dropped 5 bases and J dropped 8 bases, with 16 bases sitting between them. Germline assignment: CDR1 WNHNN and CDR2 SYGVQD (reference sequence).

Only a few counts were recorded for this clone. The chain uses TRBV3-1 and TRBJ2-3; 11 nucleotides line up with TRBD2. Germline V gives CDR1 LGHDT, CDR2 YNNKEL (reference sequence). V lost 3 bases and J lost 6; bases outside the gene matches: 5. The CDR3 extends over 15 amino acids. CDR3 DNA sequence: TGTGCCAGCAGCCAGTTAGCGGGAGGGGCGGATACGCAGTATTTT. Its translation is CASSQLAGGADTQYF.

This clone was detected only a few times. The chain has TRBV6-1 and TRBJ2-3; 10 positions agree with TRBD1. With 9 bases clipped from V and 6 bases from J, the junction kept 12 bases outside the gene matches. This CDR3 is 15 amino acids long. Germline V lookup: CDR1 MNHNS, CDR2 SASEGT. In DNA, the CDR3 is TGTGCCAGTCACCGGGACAGGGGACGGATGGATACGCAGTATTTT. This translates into CASHRDRGRMDTQYF.

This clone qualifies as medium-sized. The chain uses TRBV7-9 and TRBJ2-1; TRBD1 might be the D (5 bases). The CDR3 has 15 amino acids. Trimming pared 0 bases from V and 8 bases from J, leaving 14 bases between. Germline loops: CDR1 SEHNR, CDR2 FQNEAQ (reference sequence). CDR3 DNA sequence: TGTGCCAGCAGCTTAGCGCTTCTTATCAGGGATGAGCAGTTCTTC. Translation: CASSLALLIRDEQFF. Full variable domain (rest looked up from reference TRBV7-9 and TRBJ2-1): DTGVSQNPRHKITKRGQNVTFRCDPISEHNRLYWYRQTLGQGPEFLTYFQNEAQLEKSRLLSDRFSAERPKGSFSTLEIQRTEQGDSAMYLCASSLALLIRDEQFFGPGTRLTVL.

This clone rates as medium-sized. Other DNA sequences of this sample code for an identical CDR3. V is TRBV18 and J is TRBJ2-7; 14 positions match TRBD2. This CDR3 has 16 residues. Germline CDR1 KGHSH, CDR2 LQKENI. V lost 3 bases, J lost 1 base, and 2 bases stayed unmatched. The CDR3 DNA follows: TGTGCCAGCTCACCGGGACTAGCGGGAGAATCCTACGAGCAGTACTTC. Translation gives CASSPGLAGESYEQYF.

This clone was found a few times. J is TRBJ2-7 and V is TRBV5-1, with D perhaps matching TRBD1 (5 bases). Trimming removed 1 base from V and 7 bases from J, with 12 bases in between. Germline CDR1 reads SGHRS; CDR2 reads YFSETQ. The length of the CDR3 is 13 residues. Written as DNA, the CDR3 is TGCGCCAGCAGCTTGATGGGGCAAGGGGAGCAGTACTTC. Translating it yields CASSLMGQGEQYF.

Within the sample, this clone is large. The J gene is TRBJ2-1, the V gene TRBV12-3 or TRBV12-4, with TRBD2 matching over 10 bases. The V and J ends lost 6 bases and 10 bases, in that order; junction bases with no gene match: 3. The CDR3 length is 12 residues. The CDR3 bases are TGTGCCAGCAGACTAGCGGGGAGGGAGCAGTTCTTC. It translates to CASRLAGREQFF.

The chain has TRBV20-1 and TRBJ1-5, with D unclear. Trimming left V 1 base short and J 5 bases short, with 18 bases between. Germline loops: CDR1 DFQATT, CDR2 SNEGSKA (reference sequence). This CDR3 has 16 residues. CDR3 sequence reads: CSARVLDRGSDQPQHF. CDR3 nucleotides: TGCAGTGCTAGAGTCCTTGACCGGGGTTCGGATCAGCCCCAGCATTTT.

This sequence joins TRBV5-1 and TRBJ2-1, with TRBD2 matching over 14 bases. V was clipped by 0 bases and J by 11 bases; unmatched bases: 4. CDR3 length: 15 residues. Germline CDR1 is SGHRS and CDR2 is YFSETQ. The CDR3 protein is CASSLAGTSGSKQFF. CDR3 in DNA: TGCGCCAGCAGCTTGGCCGGGACTAGCGGGAGTAAGCAGTTCTTC.

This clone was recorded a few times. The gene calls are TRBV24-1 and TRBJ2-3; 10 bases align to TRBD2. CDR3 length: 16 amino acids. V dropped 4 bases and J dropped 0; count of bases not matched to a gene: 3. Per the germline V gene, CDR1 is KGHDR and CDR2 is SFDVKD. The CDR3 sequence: CATSDRLAGSTDTQYF. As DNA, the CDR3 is TGTGCCACCAGTGACCGACTAGCGGGTAGCACAGATACGCAGTATTTT.

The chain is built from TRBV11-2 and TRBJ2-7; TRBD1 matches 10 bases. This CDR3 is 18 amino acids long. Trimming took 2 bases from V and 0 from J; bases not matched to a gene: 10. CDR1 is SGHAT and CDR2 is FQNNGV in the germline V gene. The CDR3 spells CASSLHGTGAPSSYEQYF. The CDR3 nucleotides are TGTGCCAGCAGCTTACACGGGACAGGGGCCCCATCCTCCTACGAGCAGTACTTC.

DNA for the CDR3: TGCAGTGCTAGAGATCTGGGGGGCCATTATGGCTACACCTTC. It yields the protein CSARDLGGHYGYTF. This chain links TRBV20-1 with TRBJ1-2; possibly TRBD1 for D (6 bases). This CDR3 region has 14 residues. The germline V gene has CDR1 DFQATT and CDR2 SNEGSKA (reference sequence). V lost 0 bases to trimming and J lost 5 bases, with 13 bases between them.